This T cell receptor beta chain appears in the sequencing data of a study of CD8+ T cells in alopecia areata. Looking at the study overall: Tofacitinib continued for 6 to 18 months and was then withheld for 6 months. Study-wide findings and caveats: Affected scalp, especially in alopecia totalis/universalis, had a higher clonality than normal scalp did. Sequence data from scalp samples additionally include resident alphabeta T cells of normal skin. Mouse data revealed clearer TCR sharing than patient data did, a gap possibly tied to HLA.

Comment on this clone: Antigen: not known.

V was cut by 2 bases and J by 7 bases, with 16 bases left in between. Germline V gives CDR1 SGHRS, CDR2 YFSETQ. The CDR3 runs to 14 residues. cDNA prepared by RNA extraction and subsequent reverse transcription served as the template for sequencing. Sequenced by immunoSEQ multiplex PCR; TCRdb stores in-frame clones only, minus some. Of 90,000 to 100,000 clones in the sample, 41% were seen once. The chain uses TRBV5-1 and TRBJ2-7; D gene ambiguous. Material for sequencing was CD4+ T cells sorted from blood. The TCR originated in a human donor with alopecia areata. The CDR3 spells CASSLLRAAEEQYF. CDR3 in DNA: TGCGCCAGCAGCTTACTCCGGGCCGCAGAGGAGCAGTACTTC.